Below are 24 T cell receptor beta chains sequenced from a single sample in a study of T cells in Graves' hyperthyroidism and ophthalmopathy. Using RNA transcripts as the source, TCR beta CDR3 regions were amplified. The HTBI set primed first-round TCR CDR3 RT-PCR. TCRdb fed the multiplex PCR reads into MiXCR, producing one record per CDR3 protein. The profile shows more than 500,000 distinct CDR3 sequences, roughly 50% of them singletons. The sequencing sample was made of peripheral blood or thyroid tissue (not recorded which). The receptors were gathered from an adult woman with Graves' disease, either hyperthyroidism or ophthalmopathy (not recorded which).

This chain links TRBV7-9 with TRBJ1-5, with D possibly matching TRBD1 (5 bases). This CDR3 is built from 12 residues. V was pared by 4 bases and J by 14 bases, with 15 bases between. Germline loops: CDR1 SEHNR, CDR2 FQNEAQ (reference sequence). The CDR3 sequence is CASSSTDSYEHF. As DNA, the CDR3 is TGTGCCAGCAGCTCGACTGACAGCTACGAGCATTTT.

This clonotype was found many times. This chain's CDR3 is CASSFTGASYEQYF. The CDR3 DNA sequence: TGTGCCAGCAGCTTCACAGGGGCGTCCTACGAGCAGTACTTC. The rearrangement uses TRBV7-9 and TRBJ2-7; 7 bases line up with TRBD1. V lost 3 bases to trimming and J lost 1 base; unmatched junction nucleotides: 3. Germline lookup yields CDR1 SEHNR and CDR2 FQNEAQ (reference sequence). CDR3 length equals 14 residues.

V is TRBV9 and J is TRBJ1-2; 9 bases agree with TRBD1. There are 15 residues in the CDR3. With 3 bases clipped from V and 1 base from J, the junction kept 4 bases outside the gene matches. Looked up from germline, CDR1 is SGDLS and CDR2 is YYNGEE. Here the CDR3 DNA reads TGTGCCAGCAGCGCCAAGACAGGGGGTAACTATGGCTACACCTTC. Translation gives CASSAKTGGNYGYTF.

The chain joins TRBV10-3 to TRBJ2-5; TRBD1 aligns across 7 bases. Germline values: CDR1 ENHRY, CDR2 SYGVKD. The CDR3 has 13 residues. After removal of 9 bases from V and 5 bases from J, the junction contained 9 bases not matched to a gene. This chain's CDR3 is CAIANRGVETQYF. Written as DNA, the CDR3 is TGTGCCATTGCCAACAGGGGAGTGGAGACCCAGTACTTC.

Turning to this clonotype: The junction shows a germline mismatch at one end, possibly a read error. The genes are TRBV12-3 or TRBV12-4 and TRBJ1-1; 7 bases are shared with TRBD1. The CDR3 runs 11 residues. The chain's CDR3 is CASSWPGQPNF. CDR3 DNA sequence: TGTGCCAGCAGTTGGCCGGGACAGCCTAACTTT.

The chain uses TRBV7-3 and TRBJ2-3; D uncertain. Per germline, CDR1 SGHTA and CDR2 FQGTGA. V dropped 1 base and J dropped 2 bases, with 10 bases sitting between them. This CDR3 comprises 15 residues. The CDR3: CASSLRGAPTDTQYF. As DNA, the CDR3 is TGTGCCAGCAGCTTAAGGGGTGCCCCCACAGATACGCAGTATTTT. The variable domain in full, completed from reference TRBV7-3 and TRBJ2-3, reads GAGVSQTPSNKVTEKGKYVELRCDPISGHTALYWYRQSLGQGPEFLIYFQGTGAADDSGLPNDRFFAVRPEGSVSTLKIQRTERGDSAVYLCASSLRGAPTDTQYFGPGTRLTVL.

The chain joins TRBV24-1 to TRBJ2-2; D is possibly TRBD1 (6 bases). The CDR3 has 14 amino acids. The germline V gene has CDR1 KGHDR and CDR2 SFDVKD. The ends were cut back, 1 base at V and 8 bases at J, with 10 bases in the middle. The CDR3 coding sequence is TGTGCCACCAGTGATTTTGATGGGACAGGGGAGCTGTTTTTT. As protein: CATSDFDGTGELFF.

The chain carries TRBV7-6 and TRBJ2-7; D gene unclear. V gave up 5 bases and J gave up 3 bases, with 14 bases separating them. The germline CDR1 and CDR2 sequences are SGHVS and FNYEAQ. The CDR3 runs to 14 residues. The CDR3, as DNA: TGTGCCAGCAGCCAGGTCGGCTATGACTACGAGCAGTACTTC. Translating gives CASSQVGYDYEQYF.

Notes on this clonotype: The junction and the germline gene differ at one end; a read error may be behind it. The chain links TRBV5-5 to TRBJ1-1, with 7 bases matching TRBD1. The CDR3 totals 15 residues. Germline V gene sequence: CDR1 SGHKS, CDR2 YYEKEE (reference sequence). CDR3 sequence (DNA): TGCGCCAGCAGCGTCGAGACAGGGTGGGGTACTGAAGCTTTCTTT. Amino acids: CASSVETGWGTEAFF. The full variable domain, completed using reference TRBV5-5 and TRBJ1-1, is DAGVTQSPTHLIKTRGQQVTLRCSPISGHKSVSWYQQVLGQGPQFIFQYYEKEERGRGNFPDRFSARQFPNYSSELNVNALLLGDSALYLCASSVETGWGTEAFFGQGTRLTVV.

The rearrangement links TRBV2 to TRBJ1-4; the D is unclear. V dropped 3 bases and J dropped 0 bases, with 11 bases sitting between them. The CDR3 consists of 16 residues. Germline loops: CDR1 SNHLY, CDR2 FYNNEI. The CDR3 sequence: CASSEINFATNEKLFF. As DNA, the CDR3 is TGTGCCAGCAGTGAGATAAACTTTGCAACTAATGAAAAACTGTTTTTT.

The CDR3 DNA follows: TGCAGTGCTAGTCGCGGGGGGGCCTATAATCAGCCCCAGCATTTT. Its translation: CSASRGGAYNQPQHF. The V gene is TRBV20-1, the J gene TRBJ1-5, with a tentative D call TRBD1 (6 bases). This CDR3 has 15 residues. The V gene's germline CDR1 is DFQATT and CDR2 SNEGSKA (reference sequence). V was shortened by 3 bases and J by 4 bases, with 16 bases between the two germline ends.

This clonotype came up once. The rearrangement uses TRBV7-8 and TRBJ1-3; no definite D call. This CDR3 is 17 amino acids long. Trimming stripped 5 bases from V and 3 bases from J, with 20 bases between. Germline V gene sequence: CDR1 SGHVS, CDR2 FQNEAQ. The CDR3 reads CASSPNARGLDGNTIYF. CDR3 sequence (DNA): TGTGCCAGCAGCCCCAATGCGCGAGGGTTAGATGGAAACACCATATATTTT.

The chain is built from TRBV14 and TRBJ1-4; D not resolved. V shed 3 bases and J shed 8 bases, with 7 bases lying between them. There are 12 residues in the CDR3. Looked up from germline, CDR1 is SGHDN and CDR2 is FVKESK. CDR3 sequence: CASSQIREKLFF. In DNA, the CDR3 is TGTGCCAGCAGCCAGATAAGGGAAAAACTGTTTTTT.

Regarding this clonotype: This may stem from a read error, because a much larger clone lies one nucleotide away. The chain employs TRBV6-1 and TRBJ2-5, with 7 bases matching TRBD2. CDR3 size: 15 residues. Germline V gives CDR1 MNHNS, CDR2 SASEGT. The CDR3 DNA reads as TGTGCCAGCAGTGAATTGGGGGGAGGGCAAGAGGCCCAGTACTTC. It translates to CASSELGGGQEAQYF.

V and J are TRBV20-1 and TRBJ1-5; D might be TRBD1 (5 bases). V lost 3 bases, J lost 9 bases, and 12 bases lay in between. Germline V gives CDR1 DFQATT, CDR2 SNEGSKA (reference sequence). The CDR3 has 12 amino acids. The CDR3 DNA sequence: TGCAGTGCTAGGGGGGGAAACCGGCCCCAGCATTTT. Protein: CSARGGNRPQHF.

The DNA for the CDR3 is TGTGCCAGCAGAGCACCGGGACAGGGGGCAGGGGGCAATCAGCCCCAGCATTTT. It yields the protein CASRAPGQGAGGNQPQHF. The chain couples TRBV25-1 to TRBJ1-5; 12 bases map to TRBD1. Trimming took 6 bases from V and 2 from J; bases not matched to a gene: 11. Germline V gene sequence: CDR1 MGHDK, CDR2 SYGVNS. CDR3 length: 18 residues.

This clonotype was detected once. J is TRBJ2-7 and V is TRBV7-2; D uncertain. CDR3 length: 12 residues. The V gene lost 8 bases and the J gene lost 2 bases, with 10 bases spanning the gap. Germline lookup yields CDR1 SGHTA and CDR2 FQGNSA. The CDR3 sequence is CASQLGPYEQYF. The CDR3 nucleotides read TGTGCCAGCCAGCTAGGGCCCTACGAGCAGTACTTC.

In this sample, this clonotype turned up a few times. The genes are TRBV28 and TRBJ2-7, with D possibly TRBD2 on 6 matching bases. CDR3 size: 16 residues. Germline V gene sequence: CDR1 MDHEN, CDR2 SYDVKM. V dropped 5 bases and J dropped 1 base, with 18 bases sitting between them. CDR3 region: CASSPEEGRTSYEQYF. In DNA, the CDR3 is TGTGCCAGCAGTCCCGAGGAGGGGCGTACTTCCTACGAGCAGTACTTC.

A few counts support this clonotype. The limits of the CDR3 on the DNA are not certain, so only TCRdb's listed CDR3 is given. J is TRBJ1-2 and V is TRBV2; TRBD1 was called by the table and not checked on the DNA. Per germline, CDR1 SNHLY and CDR2 FYNNEI. Ends included, the CDR3 has 24 residues. The CDR3: CASSEAERQQPQHFGDGTHYGYTF.

In this sample, this clonotype turned up many times. The rearrangement uses TRBV7-9 and TRBJ2-5; D ambiguous. V lost 5 bases and J lost 4, with 14 bases in between. The CDR3 runs 14 residues. Germline V gives CDR1 SEHNR, CDR2 FQNEAQ (reference sequence). This chain's CDR3 is CASSPGVMGETQYF. In DNA form, the CDR3 reads TGTGCCAGCAGCCCTGGGGTCATGGGAGAGACCCAGTACTTC.

The table lists this clonotype with many counts. V gene TRBV9 combines with J gene TRBJ2-7, with unresolved D. The V gene's germline CDR1 is SGDLS and CDR2 YYNGEE. V was trimmed by 0 bases and J by 7 bases, leaving 14 bases between them. This CDR3 contains 14 residues. CDR3 bases: TGTGCCAGCAGCGTAGGCCGAAACGCCGGGGAGCAGTACTTC. Residues: CASSVGRNAGEQYF. Full variable domain (outside the CDR3, taken from reference TRBV9 and TRBJ2-7): DSGVTQTPKHLITATGQRVTLRCSPRSGDLSVYWYQQSLDQGLQFLIQYYNGEERAKGNILERFSAQQFPDLHSELNLSSLELGDSALYFCASSVGRNAGEQYFGPGTRLTVT.

The gene calls are TRBV5-1 and TRBJ2-6; the match to TRBD2 covers 9 bases. V shed 2 bases and J 2 bases; nucleotides not matched to a gene: 8. CDR3 length: 18 residues. CDR1 SGHRS and CDR2 YFSETQ come from the germline V gene. As DNA, the CDR3 is TGCGCCAGCAGCTTAAGCGGGAGGTTCGTCGCTGGGGCCAACGTCCTGACTTTC. Its translation is CASSLSGRFVAGANVLTF.

The V gene is TRBV29-1, the J gene TRBJ2-7, with D unresolved. Germline CDR1 SQVTM, CDR2 ANQGSEA. This CDR3 contains 11 residues. The V gene lost 2 bases and the J gene lost 2 bases, with 4 bases spanning the gap. The CDR3 DNA reads as TGCAGCGTTGAATTGGCCTACGAGCAGTACTTC. Its protein is CSVELAYEQYF.

CDR3 protein: CASSFRWRPNTGELFF. In DNA, the CDR3 is TGTGCCAGCAGTTTTCGGTGGCGACCAAACACCGGGGAGCTGTTTTTT. The chain combines TRBV28 with TRBJ2-2; D uncertain. Germline-derived CDR1 and CDR2 are MDHEN and SYDVKM. This CDR3 is built from 16 residues. Trimming shortened V by 3 bases and J by 2 bases, and 13 bases separated the two germline ends.